This T cell receptor (beta chain) was observed in a study of blood T cell repertoires in COVID-19. Per the authors' pipeline: Amplification from reference gene primers served as the basis for estimated nucleated cell counts. Sequencing used immunoSEQ multiplex PCR; TCRdb keeps in-frame clones, though not all of them. D and trimming come from the DNA, and the V and J calls and clone size come from that table. The sample has tens of thousands of clones, around three quarters seen once. Germline V gene sequence: CDR1 DFQATT, CDR2 SNEGSKA (reference sequence). The CDR3 covers 11 residues. V was cut by 7 bases and J by 3 bases, with 10 bases left in between.

The sequence was obtained from a woman between 65 and 79 years old with acute or convalescent COVID-19. This sequence joins TRBV20-1 and TRBJ2-7, with a weak D call TRBD2 (6 bases). Material for sequencing was peripheral blood. The CDR3 protein is CSVGGYYEQYF. Written as DNA, the CDR3 is TGCAGTGTGGGGGGATACTACGAGCAGTACTTC.